The 32 T cell receptor beta chains below all came from one sample that was sequenced in a study of blood T cell repertoires in COVID-19. Measured with immunoSEQ multiplex PCR; TCRdb has only the in-frame clones, and not every one. The sample lists nearly 200,000 clones; almost 85% were seen once. The sequenced sample consisted of peripheral blood. The source of these receptors is a woman aged 70-85 years with active or convalescent COVID-19.

This chain joins TRBV19 and TRBJ1-2, with D perhaps TRBD1 (6 bases). This CDR3 contains 12 residues. V lost 9 bases and J lost 8, with 16 bases in between. Germline V gives CDR1 LNHDA, CDR2 SQIVND (reference sequence). CDR3 sequence reads: CASNDRQGGYTF. DNA of the CDR3: TGTGCCAGCAACGACAGGCAAGGGGGCTACACCTTC.

Concerning this clone itself: At one end, the junction sequence differs from germline, possibly due to a read error. The chain combines TRBV4-1 with TRBJ2-5, with 8 nucleotides matching TRBD2. This CDR3 is 16 amino acids long. Looked up from germline, CDR1 is MGHRA and CDR2 is YSYEKL. This CDR3 is CAGSTGPGLVQETQYF. CDR3 DNA sequence: TGCGCCGGCAGCACCGGTCCGGGACTAGTACAAGAGACCCAGTACTTC.

This chain joins TRBV3-1 (or the pseudogene TRBV3-2) and TRBJ1-4; D is unresolved. Germline V CDR1 and CDR2: LGHDT, YNNKEL (reference sequence). V was cut by 2 bases and J by 5 bases, with 3 bases left in between. The CDR3 is made up of 12 amino acids. The CDR3 sequence: CASSQLNEKLFF. In nucleotides, the CDR3 is TGTGCCAGCAGCCAATTAAATGAAAAACTGTTTTTT.

The chain employs TRBV4-1 and TRBJ2-7, with TRBD1 as a possible D gene (6 bases). V was trimmed by 2 bases and J by 1 base, leaving 15 bases between them. The CDR3 is made up of 16 amino acids. Germline V gene sequence: CDR1 MGHRA, CDR2 YSYEKL. In nucleotides, the CDR3 is TGCGCCAGCAGCCAACCTACCAGGGGTGGATCCTACGAGCAGTACTTC. Translating it yields CASSQPTRGGSYEQYF.

The chain links TRBV19 to TRBJ1-1, with D perhaps matching TRBD1 (6 bases). V lost 7 bases and J lost 0, with 30 bases in between. CDR1 and CDR2 from the germline V gene are LNHDA and SQIVND (reference sequence). The CDR3 spans 20 residues. CDR3 nucleotides: TGTGCCAGTAATGGGGCGGTGCCGGGACAAGACTTTAGGATGAACACTGAAGCTTTCTTT. It codes for CASNGAVPGQDFRMNTEAFF.

The rearrangement joins TRBV5-1 to TRBJ2-1; weak D call: TRBD1 (7 bases). The CDR3 runs 20 residues. The V end was cut by 3 bases, the J end by 6 bases, with 31 bases between. Looked up from germline, CDR1 is SGHRS and CDR2 is YFSETQ. CDR3 DNA sequence: TGCGCCAGCAGCTCCAGTCCCGGGACAGAGGGACTCCGCAAAACCAATGAGCAGTTCTTC. Its protein is CASSSSPGTEGLRKTNEQFF.

V and J are TRBV20-1 and TRBJ2-7; TRBD2 agrees at 8 bases. The CDR3 is 14 residues long. CDR1 and CDR2 from the germline V gene are DFQATT and SNEGSKA (reference sequence). Trimming took 3 bases from V and 4 from J; bases not matched to a gene: 8. The DNA of the CDR3 is TGCAGTGCTAGTCCAGCGGGAGTGGCTTACGAGCAGTACTTC. Residues: CSASPAGVAYEQYF.

The genes are TRBV7-6 and TRBJ2-3; D is unresolved. The ends were cut back, 4 bases at V and 4 bases at J, with 9 bases in the middle. The CDR3 covers 13 residues. CDR1 is SGHVS, CDR2 FNYEAQ, per germline. The CDR3 loop is CASSSPGADTQYF. CDR3 bases: TGTGCCAGCAGCTCCCCTGGAGCAGATACGCAGTATTTT. Full variable domain (rest looked up from reference TRBV7-6 and TRBJ2-3): GAGVSQSPRYKVTKRGQDVALRCDPISGHVSLYWYRQALGQGPEFLTYFNYEAQQDKSGLPNDRFSAERPEGSISTLTIQRTEQRDSAMYRCASSSPGADTQYFGPGTRLTVL.

This chain connects TRBV5-5 to TRBJ2-7, with 9 nucleotides matching TRBD1. J gave up 5 bases and V 5 bases, and 8 bases lay outside the gene matches. This CDR3 has 14 residues. Germline assignment: CDR1 SGHKS and CDR2 YYEKEE (reference sequence). In DNA, the CDR3 is TGTGCCAGCAGGCCCCGGGACAGGGTAAACGAGCAGTACTTC. Its translation is CASRPRDRVNEQYF.

The CDR3 loop reads CASSSPTAGSTEAFF. The CDR3 DNA is TGTGCCAGCAGTTCACCGACAGCGGGTAGCACTGAAGCTTTCTTT. The rearrangement uses TRBV27 and TRBJ1-1; a weak D match, TRBD1 (5 bases). The V gene lost 4 bases and the J gene lost 4 bases, with 16 bases spanning the gap. The CDR3 loop spans 15 amino acids. CDR1 MNHEY and CDR2 SMNVEV come from the germline V gene (reference sequence).

This clone was found many times. The chain has TRBV19 and TRBJ1-2; D is undetermined. The CDR3 spans 14 residues. Germline values: CDR1 LNHDA, CDR2 SQIVND (reference sequence). The V and J ends lost 3 bases and 3 bases respectively, with 11 bases between them. The DNA of the CDR3 is TGTGCCAGTAGTATCGGCAGGAGGGACTATGGCTACACCTTC. It is translated as CASSIGRRDYGYTF.

This chain joins TRBV5-5 and TRBJ1-2, with 10 bases that match TRBD1. The junction had 9 bases not matched to a gene; V was cut back by 4 bases and J by 6 bases. This CDR3 contains 15 residues. In germline, CDR1 is SGHKS, CDR2 YYEKEE (reference sequence). For the CDR3, the DNA is TGTGCCAGCAGCGCCTCGACAGGGGGCGATGATGGCTACACCTTC. As protein: CASSASTGGDDGYTF.

The CDR3 spells CASSERGQSTGELFF. The CDR3 region has the DNA TGTGCCAGCAGTGAACGGGGACAGAGCACCGGGGAGCTGTTTTTT. V is TRBV2 and J is TRBJ2-2; 7 nucleotides align to TRBD1. Germline V gene lookup returns CDR1 SNHLY and CDR2 FYNNEI. V lost 2 bases and J lost 4; bases outside the gene matches: 4. The CDR3 extends over 15 amino acids.

The V call is TRBV28, the J call TRBJ2-5, with a possible D match to TRBD1 (6 bases). With 3 bases removed from V and 1 base from J, the gap between germline ends came to 9 bases. Germline V gene data show CDR1 as MDHEN and CDR2 as SYDVKM. The CDR3 length is 14 residues. The CDR3 nucleotides are TGTGCCAGCAGTTTCTGGGGGCCCCAAGAGACCCAGTACTTC. It yields the protein CASSFWGPQETQYF.

V and J are TRBV5-6 and TRBJ1-2, with TRBD1 matching 10 bases. Germline-derived CDR1 and CDR2 are SGHDT and YYEEEE. The CDR3 extends over 18 amino acids. Trimming at V came to 0 bases and at J to 0 bases, leaving 8 bases not matched to a gene. CDR3 sequence reads: CASSLVGGQGLANYGYTF. In DNA, the CDR3 is TGTGCCAGCAGCTTGGTTGGGGGACAGGGGTTGGCTAACTATGGCTACACCTTC. Looking up the rest from reference TRBV5-6 and TRBJ1-2 gives the full variable domain: DAGVTQSPTHLIKTRGQQVTLRCSPKSGHDTVSWYQQALGQGPQFIFQYYEEEERQRGNFPDRFSGHQFPNYSSELNVNALLLGDSALYLCASSLVGGQGLANYGYTFGSGTRLTVV.

The J gene is TRBJ1-2, the V gene TRBV27; D is undetermined. The CDR3 is 14 amino acids. Trimming took 5 bases from V and 4 from J, leaving 14 bases between them. Germline-derived CDR1 and CDR2 are MNHEY and SMNVEV (reference sequence). The CDR3 reads CASSPRTVVYGYTF. The CDR3 coding sequence is TGTGCCAGCAGTCCCCGAACTGTCGTCTATGGCTACACCTTC.

The chain employs TRBV7-3 and TRBJ1-2; 7 bases are shared with TRBD1. The CDR3 is made up of 13 amino acids. V lost 5 bases and J lost 3; bases outside the gene matches: 3. Germline-derived CDR1 and CDR2 are SGHTA and FQGTGA. The CDR3 nucleotides read TGTGCCAGCAGCGTAGACAGGGACTATGGCTACACCTTC. Protein product: CASSVDRDYGYTF. Full variable domain (outside the CDR3, taken from reference TRBV7-3 and TRBJ1-2): GAGVSQTPSNKVTEKGKYVELRCDPISGHTALYWYRQSLGQGPEFLIYFQGTGAADDSGLPNDRFFAVRPEGSVSTLKIQRTERGDSAVYLCASSVDRDYGYTFGSGTRLTVV.

This clone was recorded a few times. V usage is TRBV19 and J usage is TRBJ2-2; 7 nucleotides agree with TRBD1. This CDR3 contains 15 residues. Losses at the gene ends were 6 bases for V and 0 bases for J; bases not matched to a gene: 4. Germline values: CDR1 LNHDA, CDR2 SQIVND (reference sequence). DNA for the CDR3: TGTGCCAGTAGCCCCAGGGGGACGAACACCGGGGAGCTGTTTTTT. Its translation: CASSPRGTNTGELFF. Using reference TRBV19 and TRBJ2-2 for the parts outside the CDR3, the full variable domain is DGGITQSPKYLFRKEGQNVTLSCEQNLNHDAMYWYRQDPGQGLRLIYYSQIVNDFQKGDIAEGYSVSREKKESFPLTVTSAQKNPTAFYLCASSPRGTNTGELFFGEGSRLTVL.

The CDR3 DNA follows: TGTGCCACCAGCGGCCATCGTCAGGGGGACTATGGCTACACCTTC. Its protein is CATSGHRQGDYGYTF. The chain has TRBV15 and TRBJ1-2; 7 bases are a match to TRBD1. The CDR3 covers 15 residues. The germline V gene encodes CDR1 LNHNV and CDR2 YYDKDF (reference sequence). V was pared by 5 bases and J by 3 bases, with 9 bases of the junction left unmatched.

The DNA of the CDR3 is TGTGCCAGCAGTGATCGTCGGGGCGGACTAGGTGGTCACGGGGAGCTGTTTTTT. The encoded protein is CASSDRRGGLGGHGELFF. This chain joins TRBV6-1 and TRBJ2-2; TRBD2 matches 7 bases. The germline V gene encodes CDR1 MNHNS and CDR2 SASEGT. After removal of 3 bases from V and 7 bases from J, the junction contained 17 bases not matched to a gene. This CDR3 region has 18 residues.

The chain is built from TRBV4-1 and TRBJ2-2, with 7 bases that match TRBD1. Germline loops: CDR1 MGHRA, CDR2 YSYEKL. With V trimmed by 3 bases and J by 0 bases, 1 base remained unmatched. This CDR3 contains 15 residues. CDR3 sequence: CASSQGQPNTGELFF. As DNA, the CDR3 is TGCGCCAGCAGCCAGGGACAGCCGAACACCGGGGAGCTGTTTTTT.

The count of this clone is one. This chain's CDR3 is CASSSRVPILEQYF. CDR3 sequence (DNA): TGTGCCAGCAGTTCCCGGGTCCCCATCTTGGAGCAGTACTTC. The gene calls are TRBV28 and TRBJ2-7; D gene unclear. This CDR3 contains 14 residues. The V and J ends lost 4 bases and 7 bases respectively, with 17 bases between them. Germline-derived CDR1 and CDR2 are MDHEN and SYDVKM.

The genes are TRBV6-5 and TRBJ1-5; 7 nucleotides match TRBD1. The CDR3 consists of 12 residues. The V gene's germline CDR1 is MNHEY and CDR2 SVGAGI. Germline trimming cut 6 bases from V and 4 bases from J; bases unmatched to any gene: 0. CDR3 sequence: CASRTGNQPQHF. The CDR3 region has the DNA TGTGCCAGCAGGACAGGGAATCAGCCCCAGCATTTT.

This clone appeared a few times. The V and J genes are TRBV6-5 and TRBJ1-4; 11 positions match TRBD1. The CDR3 covers 16 residues. With 2 bases clipped from V and 10 bases from J, the junction kept 9 bases outside the gene matches. CDR1 MNHEY and CDR2 SVGAGI come from the germline V gene. The CDR3 DNA is TGTGCCAGCAGTTACGACGGGACAGGGGGAGGGGGAAAACTGTTTTTT. Translation: CASSYDGTGGGGKLFF.

V gene TRBV19 combines with J gene TRBJ2-1, with D perhaps TRBD2 (5 bases). Germline values: CDR1 LNHDA, CDR2 SQIVND (reference sequence). V lost 5 bases to trimming and J lost 2 bases, with 13 bases between them. The CDR3 has 15 residues. CDR3 protein: CASSPSSGAYNEQFF. The CDR3 DNA reads as TGTGCCAGTAGTCCCTCCAGCGGAGCCTACAATGAGCAGTTCTTC.

This rearrangement joins TRBV5-5 to TRBJ1-6; D is uncertain. Germline assignment: CDR1 SGHKS and CDR2 YYEKEE (reference sequence). This CDR3 is built from 14 residues. The ends were cut back, 1 base at V and 5 bases at J, with 7 bases in the middle. CDR3 DNA sequence: TGTGCCAGCAGCTTGATCAGTAATAATTCACCCCTCCACTTT. This encodes CASSLISNNSPLHF.

This clone came up once. This chain connects TRBV6-5 to TRBJ2-7, with D maybe TRBD1 (5 bases). CDR1 and CDR2 from the germline V gene are MNHEY and SVGAGI. V lost 0 bases and J 4 bases, leaving 13 bases between the germline ends. CDR3 size: 15 residues. Here the CDR3 reads CASSYSQGPAYEQYF. In DNA, the CDR3 is TGTGCCAGCAGTTACTCGCAGGGCCCGGCGTACGAGCAGTACTTC.

The chain links TRBV27 to TRBJ1-2, with D tentatively TRBD1 (5 bases). The CDR3 has 15 amino acids. V lost 5 bases and J 5 bases, leaving 18 bases between the germline ends. Germline V lookup: CDR1 MNHEY, CDR2 SMNVEV (reference sequence). In DNA form, the CDR3 reads TGTGCCAGCAGTCGGGGGAGGGGCTGGCCGTATGGCTACACCTTC. It encodes CASSRGRGWPYGYTF.

The rearrangement uses TRBV18 and TRBJ2-5; D is uncertain. From germline, CDR1 is KGHSH and CDR2 LQKENI. Between the trimmed V and J ends, which lost 2 bases and 2 bases, there was a span of 6 bases. The CDR3 spans 13 residues. The CDR3 protein is CASSPAAQETQYF. Here the CDR3 DNA reads TGTGCCAGCTCACCAGCGGCACAAGAGACCCAGTACTTC.

The rearrangement links TRBV18 to TRBJ2-5; TRBD2 is a possible D gene (5 bases). CDR3 size: 16 residues. In germline, CDR1 is KGHSH, CDR2 LQKENI. V lost 3 bases and J lost 1, with 15 bases in between. The DNA for the CDR3 is TGTGCCAGCTCACCCGTGTACGGGATCCGCCAAGAGACCCAGTACTTC. Its protein is CASSPVYGIRQETQYF.

This clone was seen a single time. The genes are TRBV5-4 and TRBJ2-5; perhaps TRBD1 as D (5 bases). CDR3 length equals 15 residues. V was cut by 0 bases and J by 5 bases, with 14 bases left in between. Germline V gene sequence: CDR1 SGHNT, CDR2 YYREEE (reference sequence). The CDR3 is CASSLEGRAAETQYF. CDR3 DNA sequence: TGTGCCAGCAGCTTGGAGGGCAGGGCTGCGGAGACCCAGTACTTC.

The chain links TRBV2 to TRBJ1-1; D possibly corresponds to TRBD1 (5 bases). V was shortened by 6 bases and J by 0 bases, with 17 bases between the two germline ends. The CDR3 is 16 residues long. Germline V CDR1 and CDR2: SNHLY, FYNNEI. The CDR3 sequence is CASRRGGAQMNTEAFF. The DNA of the CDR3 is TGTGCCAGCAGGCGGGGAGGGGCCCAAATGAACACTGAAGCTTTCTTT.